This T cell receptor (beta chain) was captured by sequencing in a study of T cell changes during pregnancy in multiple sclerosis. The table came from immunoSEQ multiplex PCR; TCRdb's copy has only in-frame clones and leaves some out. The table lists approximately 40,000 clones, approximately 96% of them singletons. Looked up from germline, CDR1 is ENHRY and CDR2 is SYGVKD. Trimming took 10 bases from V and 2 from J; bases not matched to a gene: 8. This CDR3 is 14 amino acids long. The chain combines TRBV10-3 with TRBJ1-5, with 7 bases aligning to TRBD1. The clonotype comes from a female donor with multiple sclerosis, enrolled in a pregnancy study. The sequencing here drew on peripheral blood, taken in the second trimester of pregnancy. Here the CDR3 DNA reads TGTGCCACCGCTCCCGGGACAGGCAATCAGCCCCAGCATTTT. This gives the protein CATAPGTGNQPQHF.